This T cell receptor beta chain was identified during a study of blood T cell repertoires in COVID-19. In germline, CDR1 is LGHDT, CDR2 YNNKEL (reference sequence). The CDR3 covers 15 residues. After removal of 0 bases from V and 7 bases from J, the junction contained 4 bases not matched to a gene. This clone was found once. Generated by immunoSEQ multiplex PCR, the TCRdb table keeps only in-frame clones and is missing some. The table has 95,000 to 120,000 clones, 81% seen once. Sequenced sample: peripheral blood. The sequence was collected from a man aged 50 to 59 with acute or convalescent COVID-19. The rearrangement joins TRBV3-1 (or the pseudogene TRBV3-2) to TRBJ1-5; 9 bases agree with TRBD1. The CDR3 bases are TGTGCCAGCAGCCAAGATACAGGGGGCCAACAGCCCCAGCATTTT. Its translation: CASSQDTGGQQPQHF.